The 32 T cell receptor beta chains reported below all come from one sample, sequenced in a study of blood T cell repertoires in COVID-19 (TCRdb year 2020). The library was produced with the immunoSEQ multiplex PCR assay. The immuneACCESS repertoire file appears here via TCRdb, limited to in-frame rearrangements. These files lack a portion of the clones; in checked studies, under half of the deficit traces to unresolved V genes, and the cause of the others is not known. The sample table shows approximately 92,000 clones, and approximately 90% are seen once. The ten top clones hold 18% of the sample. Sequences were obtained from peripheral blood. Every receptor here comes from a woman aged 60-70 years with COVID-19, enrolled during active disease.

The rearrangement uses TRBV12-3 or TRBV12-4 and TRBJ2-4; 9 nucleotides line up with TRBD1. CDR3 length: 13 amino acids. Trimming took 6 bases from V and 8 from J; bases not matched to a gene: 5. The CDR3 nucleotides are TGTGCCAGCAGCGCCGGGGACAGGGACATTCAGTACTTC. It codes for CASSAGDRDIQYF.

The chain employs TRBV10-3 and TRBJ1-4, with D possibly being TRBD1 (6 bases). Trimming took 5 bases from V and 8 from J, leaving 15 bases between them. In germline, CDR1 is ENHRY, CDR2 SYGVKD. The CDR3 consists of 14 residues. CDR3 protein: CAISRTAWDEKLFF. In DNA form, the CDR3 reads TGTGCCATCAGTCGGACAGCCTGGGACGAAAAACTGTTTTTT.

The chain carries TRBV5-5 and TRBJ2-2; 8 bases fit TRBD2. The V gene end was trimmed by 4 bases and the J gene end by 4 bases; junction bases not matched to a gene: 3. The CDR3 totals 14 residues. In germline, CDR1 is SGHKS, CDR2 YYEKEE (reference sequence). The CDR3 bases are TGTGCCAGCAGCCCGGGGGGGGGCACCGGGGAGCTGTTTTTT. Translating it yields CASSPGGGTGELFF.

CDR3 nucleotides: TGTGCCAGCAGCGTAGGGAACGGGGTTTCACCCCTCCACTTT. Translation gives CASSVGNGVSPLHF. The chain has TRBV9 and TRBJ1-6; D call uncertain. CDR1 and CDR2 from the germline V gene are SGDLS and YYNGEE. The germline V and J ends were trimmed by 0 bases and 9 bases, with 10 bases remaining between them. This CDR3 is built from 14 residues.

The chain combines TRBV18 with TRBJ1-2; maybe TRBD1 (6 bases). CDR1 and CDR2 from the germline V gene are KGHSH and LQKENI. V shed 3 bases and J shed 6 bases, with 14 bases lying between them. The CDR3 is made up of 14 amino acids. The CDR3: CASSPITGLDGYTF. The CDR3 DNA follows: TGTGCCAGCTCACCGATAACAGGGTTGGATGGCTACACCTTC.

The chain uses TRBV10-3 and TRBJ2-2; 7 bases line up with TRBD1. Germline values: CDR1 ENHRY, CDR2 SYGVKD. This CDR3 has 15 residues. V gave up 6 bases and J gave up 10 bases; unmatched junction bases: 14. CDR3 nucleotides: TGTGCCATCAGGAACGGACAGGTAGGCTGCGTGGAGCTGTTTTTT. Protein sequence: CAIRNGQVGCVELFF.

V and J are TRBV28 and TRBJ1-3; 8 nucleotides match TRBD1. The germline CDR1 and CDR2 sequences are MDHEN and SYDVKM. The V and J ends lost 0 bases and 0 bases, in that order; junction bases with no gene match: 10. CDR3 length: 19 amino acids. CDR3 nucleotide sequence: TGTGCCAGCAGTTTATGGGGGCCGGCAGGGGGCATCTCTGGAAACACCATATATTTT. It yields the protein CASSLWGPAGGISGNTIYF.

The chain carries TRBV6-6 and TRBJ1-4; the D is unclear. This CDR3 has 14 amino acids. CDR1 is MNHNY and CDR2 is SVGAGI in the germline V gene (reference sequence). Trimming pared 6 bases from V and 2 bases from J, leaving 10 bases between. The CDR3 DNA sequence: TGTGCCAGCAGCCCCGGGGTCACTAATGAAAAACTGTTTTTT. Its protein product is CASSPGVTNEKLFF.

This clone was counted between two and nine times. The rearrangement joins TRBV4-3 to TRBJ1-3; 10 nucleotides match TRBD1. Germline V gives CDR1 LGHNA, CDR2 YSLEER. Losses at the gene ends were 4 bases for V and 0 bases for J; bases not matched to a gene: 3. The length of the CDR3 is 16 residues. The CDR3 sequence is CASSLGTGVSGNTIYF. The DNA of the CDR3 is TGCGCCAGCAGCCTGGGGACAGGGGTCTCTGGAAACACCATATATTTT.

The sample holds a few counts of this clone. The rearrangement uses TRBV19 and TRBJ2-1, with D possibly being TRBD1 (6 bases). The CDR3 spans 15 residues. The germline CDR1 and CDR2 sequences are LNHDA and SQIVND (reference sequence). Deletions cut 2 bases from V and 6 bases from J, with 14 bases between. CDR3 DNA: TGTGCCAGTAGTATAACAGGGAAGCCTGTCAATGAGCAGTTCTTC. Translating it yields CASSITGKPVNEQFF. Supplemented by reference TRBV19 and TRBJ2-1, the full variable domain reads DGGITQSPKYLFRKEGQNVTLSCEQNLNHDAMYWYRQDPGQGLRLIYYSQIVNDFQKGDIAEGYSVSREKKESFPLTVTSAQKNPTAFYLCASSITGKPVNEQFFGPGTRLTVL.

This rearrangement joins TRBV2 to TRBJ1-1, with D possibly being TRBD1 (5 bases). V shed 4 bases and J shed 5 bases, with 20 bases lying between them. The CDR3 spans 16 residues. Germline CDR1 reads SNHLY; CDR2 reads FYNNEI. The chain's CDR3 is CASSARIGGAVTEAFF. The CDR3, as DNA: TGTGCCAGCAGTGCTCGTATCGGCGGGGCGGTGACTGAAGCTTTCTTT.

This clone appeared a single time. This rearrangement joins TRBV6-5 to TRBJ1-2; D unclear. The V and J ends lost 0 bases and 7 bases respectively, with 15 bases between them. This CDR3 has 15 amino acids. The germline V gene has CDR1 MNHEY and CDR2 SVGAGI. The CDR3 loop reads CASSYSWEKEVGYTF. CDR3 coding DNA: TGTGCCAGCAGTTACTCGTGGGAGAAGGAGGTTGGCTACACCTTC.

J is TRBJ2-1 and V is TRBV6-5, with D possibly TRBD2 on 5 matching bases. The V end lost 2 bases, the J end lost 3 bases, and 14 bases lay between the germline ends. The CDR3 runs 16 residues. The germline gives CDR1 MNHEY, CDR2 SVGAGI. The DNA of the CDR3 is TGTGCCAGCAGTTACCCTGTGAGGGTTGACTACAATGAGCAGTTCTTC. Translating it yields CASSYPVRVDYNEQFF.

This chain's CDR3 is CASSEQGASYGYTF. The CDR3 nucleotides are TGTGCCAGCAGCGAACAGGGGGCTAGCTATGGCTACACCTTC. This chain joins TRBV11-2 and TRBJ1-2; 9 bases map to TRBD1. Trimming at V came to 5 bases and at J to 4 bases, leaving 5 bases not matched to a gene. The length of the CDR3 is 14 residues. Germline CDR1 and CDR2: SGHAT and FQNNGV.

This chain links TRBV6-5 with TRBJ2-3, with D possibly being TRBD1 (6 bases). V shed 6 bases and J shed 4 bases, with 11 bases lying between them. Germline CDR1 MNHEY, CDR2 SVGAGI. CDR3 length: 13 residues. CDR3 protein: CASSRTGPDTQYF. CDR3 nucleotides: TGTGCCAGCAGCCGTACAGGGCCAGATACGCAGTATTTT.

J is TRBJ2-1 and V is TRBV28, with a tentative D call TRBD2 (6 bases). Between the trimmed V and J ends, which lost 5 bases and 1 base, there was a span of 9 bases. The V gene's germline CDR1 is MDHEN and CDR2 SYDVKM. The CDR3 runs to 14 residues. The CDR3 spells CASSPLASYNEQFF. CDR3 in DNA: TGTGCCAGCAGTCCTCTAGCGTCCTACAATGAGCAGTTCTTC.

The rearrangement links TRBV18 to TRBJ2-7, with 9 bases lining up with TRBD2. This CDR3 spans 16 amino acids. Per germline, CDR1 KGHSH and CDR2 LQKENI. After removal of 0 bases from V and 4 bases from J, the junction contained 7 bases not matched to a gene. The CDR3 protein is CASSPPASGETYEQYF. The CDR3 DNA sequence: TGTGCCAGCTCACCACCCGCTAGCGGGGAGACTTACGAGCAGTACTTC. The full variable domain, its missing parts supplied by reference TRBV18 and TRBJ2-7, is NAGVMQNPRHLVRRRGQEARLRCSPMKGHSHVYWYRQLPEEGLKFMVYLQKENIIDESGMPKERFSAEFPKEGPSILRIQQVVRGDSAAYFCASSPPASGETYEQYFGPGTRLTVT.

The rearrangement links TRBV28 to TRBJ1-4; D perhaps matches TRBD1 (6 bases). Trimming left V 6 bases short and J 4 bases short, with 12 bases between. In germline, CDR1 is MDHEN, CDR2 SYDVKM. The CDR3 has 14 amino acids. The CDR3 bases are TGTGCCAGCAGCCGGACAGTGAATAATGAAAAACTGTTTTTT. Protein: CASSRTVNNEKLFF.

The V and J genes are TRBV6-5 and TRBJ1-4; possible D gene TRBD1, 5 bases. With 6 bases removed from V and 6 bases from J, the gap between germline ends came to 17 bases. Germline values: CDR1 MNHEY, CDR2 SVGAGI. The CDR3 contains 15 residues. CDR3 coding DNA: TGTGCCAGCAGAGACGTGTGGCAGGGTCATGAAAAACTGTTTTTT. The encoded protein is CASRDVWQGHEKLFF.

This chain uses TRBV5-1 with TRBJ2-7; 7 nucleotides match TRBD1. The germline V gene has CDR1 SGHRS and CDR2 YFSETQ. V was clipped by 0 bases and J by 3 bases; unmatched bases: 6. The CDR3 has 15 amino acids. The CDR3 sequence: CASSLVYRGRYEQYF. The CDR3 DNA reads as TGCGCCAGCAGCTTGGTTTACAGGGGCCGCTACGAGCAGTACTTC.

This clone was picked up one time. The CDR3 DNA reads TGTGCCAGCAGCTTAGCGGGGACAGGGGGGAACTATGGCTACACCTTC. Its translation: CASSLAGTGGNYGYTF. The chain combines TRBV7-2 with TRBJ1-2; 11 nucleotides align to TRBD1. Germline loops: CDR1 SGHTA, CDR2 FQGNSA. After removal of 0 bases from V and 2 bases from J, the junction contained 2 bases not matched to a gene. This CDR3 is 16 amino acids long.

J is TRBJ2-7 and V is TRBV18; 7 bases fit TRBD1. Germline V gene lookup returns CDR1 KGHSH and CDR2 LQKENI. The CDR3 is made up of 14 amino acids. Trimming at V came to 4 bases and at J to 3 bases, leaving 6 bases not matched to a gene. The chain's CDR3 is CASSLGQADYEQYF. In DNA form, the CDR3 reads TGTGCCAGCTCACTAGGACAGGCCGACTACGAGCAGTACTTC.

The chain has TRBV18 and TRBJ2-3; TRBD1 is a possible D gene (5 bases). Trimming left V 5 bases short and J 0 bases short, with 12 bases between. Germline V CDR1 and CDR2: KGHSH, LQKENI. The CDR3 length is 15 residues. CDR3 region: CASSSRQTSTDTQYF. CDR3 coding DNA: TGTGCCAGCTCATCCAGACAGACTAGCACAGATACGCAGTATTTT.

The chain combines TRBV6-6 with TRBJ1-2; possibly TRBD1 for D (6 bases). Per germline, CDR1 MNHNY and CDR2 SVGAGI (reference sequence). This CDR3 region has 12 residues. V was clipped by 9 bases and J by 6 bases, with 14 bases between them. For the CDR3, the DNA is TGTGCCAGTCAGGGGTCTTTCGATGGCTACACCTTC. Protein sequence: CASQGSFDGYTF.

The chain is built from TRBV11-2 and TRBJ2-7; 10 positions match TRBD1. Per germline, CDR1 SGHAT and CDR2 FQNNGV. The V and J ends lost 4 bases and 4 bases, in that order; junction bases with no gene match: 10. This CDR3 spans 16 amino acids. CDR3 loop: CASSSLRWDRGYEQYF. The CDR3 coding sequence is TGTGCCAGCAGCTCCCTCCGATGGGACAGGGGTTACGAGCAGTACTTC.

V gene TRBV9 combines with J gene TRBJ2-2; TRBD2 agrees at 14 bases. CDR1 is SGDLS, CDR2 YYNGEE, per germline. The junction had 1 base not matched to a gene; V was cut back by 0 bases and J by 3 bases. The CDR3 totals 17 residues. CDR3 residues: CASSVGTSGGYTGELFF. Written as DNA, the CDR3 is TGTGCCAGCAGCGTAGGGACTAGCGGGGGGTACACCGGGGAGCTGTTTTTT.

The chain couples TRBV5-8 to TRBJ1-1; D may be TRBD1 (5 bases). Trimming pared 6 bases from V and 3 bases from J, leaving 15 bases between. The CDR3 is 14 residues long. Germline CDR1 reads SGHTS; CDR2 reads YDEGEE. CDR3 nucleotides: TGTGCCAGCACCCTTGGGGCGCAGTACACTGAAGCTTTCTTT. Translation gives CASTLGAQYTEAFF.

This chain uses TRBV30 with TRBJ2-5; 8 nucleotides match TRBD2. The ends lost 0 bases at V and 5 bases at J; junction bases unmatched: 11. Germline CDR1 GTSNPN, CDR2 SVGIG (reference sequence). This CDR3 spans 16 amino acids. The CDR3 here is CAWSVHVGGAQETQYF. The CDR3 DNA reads TGTGCCTGGAGTGTACATGTCGGGGGGGCCCAGGAGACCCAGTACTTC.

The DNA of the CDR3 is TGTGCCATCAGTGAGGACTTCGAGACCCAGTACTTC. It yields the protein CAISEDFETQYF. V and J are TRBV10-3 and TRBJ2-5; D gene unclear. From germline, CDR1 is ENHRY and CDR2 SYGVKD. V shed 2 bases and J shed 5 bases, with 6 bases lying between them. The CDR3 length is 12 residues.

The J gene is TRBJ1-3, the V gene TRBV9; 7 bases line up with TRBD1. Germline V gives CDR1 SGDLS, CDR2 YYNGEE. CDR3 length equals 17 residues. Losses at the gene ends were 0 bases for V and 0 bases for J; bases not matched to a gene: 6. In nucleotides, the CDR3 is TGTGCCAGCAGCGTAGGTCTCAGGGGGAGCTCTGGAAACACCATATATTTT. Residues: CASSVGLRGSSGNTIYF.

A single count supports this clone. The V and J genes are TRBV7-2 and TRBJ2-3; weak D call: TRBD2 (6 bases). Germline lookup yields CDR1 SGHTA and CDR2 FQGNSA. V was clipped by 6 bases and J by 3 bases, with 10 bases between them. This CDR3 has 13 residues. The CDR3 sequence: CASSYRGTDTQYF. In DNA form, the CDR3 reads TGTGCCAGCAGTTACCGGGGGACAGATACGCAGTATTTT.

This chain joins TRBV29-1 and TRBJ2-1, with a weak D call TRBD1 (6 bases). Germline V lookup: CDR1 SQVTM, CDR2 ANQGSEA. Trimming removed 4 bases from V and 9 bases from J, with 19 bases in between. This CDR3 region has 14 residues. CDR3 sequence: CSVGYGGRLGEQFF. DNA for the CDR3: TGCAGCGTTGGATATGGGGGCAGGCTTGGTGAGCAGTTCTTC.